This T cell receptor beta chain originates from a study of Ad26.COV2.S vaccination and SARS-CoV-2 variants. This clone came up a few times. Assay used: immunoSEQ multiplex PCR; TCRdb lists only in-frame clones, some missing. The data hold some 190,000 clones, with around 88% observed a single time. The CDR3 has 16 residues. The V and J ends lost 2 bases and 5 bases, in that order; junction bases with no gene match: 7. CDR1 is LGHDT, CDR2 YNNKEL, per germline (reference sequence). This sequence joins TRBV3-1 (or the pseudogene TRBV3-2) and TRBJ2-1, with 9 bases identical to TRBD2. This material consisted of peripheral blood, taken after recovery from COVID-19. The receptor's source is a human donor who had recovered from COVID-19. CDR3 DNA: TGTGCCAGCAGCCAATTGGGACTAGCTCTGAACAATGAGCAGTTCTTC. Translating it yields CASSQLGLALNNEQFF.